One and the same sample provided the 19 T cell receptor beta chains below, sequenced in a study of CD8 T cells in ankylosing spondylitis. TCRdb used MiXCR to reprocess the 5' RACE reads, holding one entry per CDR3 protein. The sample lists approximately 220,000 distinct CDR3 sequences, around 24% seen once, with 5% to 8% in the top ten. The sample comprised blood, either unsorted or a sorted T cell fraction (not recorded which). The receptors derive from a male donor with ankylosing spondylitis or in good health (not recorded which).

This clonotype showed up many times. The chain couples TRBV11-1 to TRBJ2-7, with 7 bases matching TRBD1. V lost 5 bases and J lost 5; bases outside the gene matches: 12. CDR1 and CDR2 from the germline V gene are SGHAT and FQDESV (reference sequence). The CDR3 consists of 15 residues. The CDR3: CASSLHRGYVNEQYF. CDR3 in DNA: TGTGCCAGCAGCCTCCACAGGGGTTATGTCAACGAGCAGTACTTC.

This clonotype was picked up many times. The CDR3 DNA reads as TGCAGCGTACTAGCGGAGTTCACAGATACGCAGTATTTT. Amino acid sequence: CSVLAEFTDTQYF. J is TRBJ2-3 and V is TRBV29-1; 8 nucleotides line up with TRBD2. The germline V gene has CDR1 SQVTM and CDR2 ANQGSEA. The CDR3 is made up of 13 amino acids. Germline trimming cut 6 bases from V and 2 bases from J; bases unmatched to any gene: 4.

This clonotype was observed a few times. The chain is built from TRBV7-2 and TRBJ2-7; 7 bases map to TRBD1. The CDR3 length is 14 residues. Germline trimming cut 6 bases from V and 5 bases from J; bases unmatched to any gene: 10. From germline, CDR1 is SGHTA and CDR2 FQGNSA. The CDR3 region has the DNA TGTGCCAGCAGTCTGTTGCGAGGGGGCGACGAGCAGTACTTC. Translation gives CASSLLRGGDEQYF.

This clonotype was observed many times. The V gene is TRBV12-3 or TRBV12-4, the J gene TRBJ1-4, with 11 bases lining up with TRBD1. V lost 6 bases, J lost 10 bases, and 7 bases stayed unmatched. This CDR3 contains 14 residues. CDR3 DNA: TGTGCCAGCAGCGATCGGGACAGGGGGAGAAAACTGTTTTTT. Protein: CASSDRDRGRKLFF.

The gene calls are TRBV29-1 and TRBJ2-7; 10 bases agree with TRBD1. The CDR3 has 14 amino acids. The trim removed 4 bases at V and 2 bases at J, leaving 5 bases unmatched. The germline CDR1 and CDR2 sequences are SQVTM and ANQGSEA. As DNA, the CDR3 is TGCAGCGTTGCTCGCGGGACAGGGGCCTACGAGCAGTACTTC. This encodes CSVARGTGAYEQYF.

In this sample, this clonotype turned up many times. The chain links TRBV20-1 to TRBJ1-1; D unresolved. Trimming shortened V by 0 bases and J by 7 bases, and 6 bases separated the two germline ends. This CDR3 has 11 amino acids. CDR1 DFQATT and CDR2 SNEGSKA come from the germline V gene (reference sequence). CDR3 protein: CSARDSGEAFF. The DNA for the CDR3 is TGCAGTGCTAGAGATTCCGGTGAAGCTTTCTTT.

Only a few counts were recorded for this clonotype. The CDR3 loop is CASSPPTGSYNEQFF. Here the CDR3 DNA reads TGTGCCAGCAGTCCTCCGACAGGTTCCTACAATGAGCAGTTCTTC. V usage is TRBV6-1 and J usage is TRBJ2-1; perhaps TRBD1 as D (6 bases). The germline V gene encodes CDR1 MNHNS and CDR2 SASEGT. Trimming stripped 5 bases from V and 1 base from J, with 12 bases between. The CDR3 is 15 residues long.

This clonotype was recorded at least ten times. The chain uses TRBV15 and TRBJ2-7; perhaps TRBD2 as D (5 bases). The germline CDR1 and CDR2 sequences are LNHNV and YYDKDF (reference sequence). This CDR3 spans 13 amino acids. V was shortened by 0 bases and J by 3 bases, with 6 bases between the two germline ends. The CDR3: CATSRDGGYEQYF. Here the CDR3 DNA reads TGTGCCACCAGCAGAGATGGAGGCTACGAGCAGTACTTC.

Notes on this clonotype: Because the CDR3's place on the DNA is in doubt, the DNA is left out and the CDR3 is given as listed by TCRdb. The V call is TRBV29-1, the J call TRBJ2-3; TRBD1, the table's D call, lacks a check against the DNA. A total of 13 residues make up the CDR3, ends included. CDR1 and CDR2 (germline): SQVTM, ANQGSEA. The chain's CDR3 is CSVATGSTDTPYF.

This clonotype was counted many times. The chain uses TRBV5-6 and TRBJ2-5, with TRBD2 matching over 9 bases. V was clipped by 2 bases and J by 5 bases; unmatched bases: 1. Germline V gene lookup returns CDR1 SGHDT and CDR2 YYEEEE. The CDR3 runs 13 residues. CDR3 residues: CASSFGTSETQYF. CDR3 sequence (DNA): TGTGCCAGCAGCTTTGGGACTAGCGAGACCCAGTACTTC.

This clonotype was seen at least ten times. The gene calls are TRBV7-9 and TRBJ2-1, with 8 positions matching TRBD2. J gave up 7 bases and V 9 bases, and 20 bases lay outside the gene matches. In germline, CDR1 is SEHNR, CDR2 FQNEAQ (reference sequence). The CDR3 loop spans 17 amino acids. CDR3 in DNA: TGTGCCAGTCTAACGGGGGGGGGAGGGCCGGTTCTGAATGAGCAGTTCTTC. Protein product: CASLTGGGGPVLNEQFF.

This clonotype was recorded at least ten times. The J gene is TRBJ2-7, the V gene TRBV3-1, with 8 positions matching TRBD1. This CDR3 spans 12 amino acids. Losses at the gene ends were 7 bases for V and 6 bases for J; bases not matched to a gene: 5. The germline gives CDR1 LGHDT, CDR2 YNNKEL (reference sequence). The CDR3 DNA sequence: TGTGCCAGCACAGGGGGCGGCGGCGAGCAGTACTTC. This translates into CASTGGGGEQYF.

A remark on this clonotype: This may stem from a read error, because a much larger clone lies one nucleotide away. This chain connects TRBV4-3 to TRBJ2-2, with 14 nucleotides matching TRBD2. The germline V gene has CDR1 LGHNA and CDR2 YSLEER. V lost 0 bases, J lost 7 bases, and 10 bases stayed unmatched. The CDR3 has 19 amino acids. The CDR3 here is CASSQELEGLAGVGGELFF. The DNA of the CDR3 is TGCGCCAGCAGCCAAGAATTAGAGGGACTAGCGGGAGTTGGCGGGGAGCTGTTTTTT.

Ten or more counts support this clonotype. The chain uses TRBV12-3 or TRBV12-4 and TRBJ2-5, with a tentative D call TRBD2 (6 bases). Trimming left V 3 bases short and J 4 bases short, with 15 bases between. CDR3 length equals 15 residues. Here the CDR3 reads CASSLPRRARETQYF. Written as DNA, the CDR3 is TGTGCCAGCAGTTTGCCGAGGAGGGCTCGAGAGACCCAGTACTTC.

The table lists this clonotype with many counts. The chain recombines TRBV18 with TRBJ2-5; the D is unclear. This CDR3 is 11 amino acids long. Trimming took 5 bases from V and 3 from J, leaving 4 bases between them. Germline V CDR1 and CDR2: KGHSH, LQKENI. The CDR3 is CASSSEETQYF. Here the CDR3 DNA reads TGTGCCAGCTCATCAGAAGAGACCCAGTACTTC. The full variable domain, its missing parts supplied by reference TRBV18 and TRBJ2-5, is NAGVMQNPRHLVRRRGQEARLRCSPMKGHSHVYWYRQLPEEGLKFMVYLQKENIIDESGMPKERFSAEFPKEGPSILRIQQVVRGDSAAYFCASSSEETQYFGPGTRLLVL.

There are many counts of this clonotype. The chain has TRBV20-1 and TRBJ2-7; TRBD1 matches at 9 bases. From germline, CDR1 is DFQATT and CDR2 SNEGSKA (reference sequence). Unmatched junction bases numbered 8, after V lost 3 bases and J lost 2 bases. The CDR3 runs 15 residues. In DNA form, the CDR3 reads TGCAGTGCTAGCCACCCGGGACAGGGACCCTACGAGCAGTACTTC. Translated: CSASHPGQGPYEQYF.

The chain uses TRBV10-3 and TRBJ2-1, with D unclear. The CDR3 sequence is 14 residues long. Germline V CDR1 and CDR2: ENHRY, SYGVKD. Trimming cost V 5 bases and J 0 bases, with 8 bases left between them. In DNA, the CDR3 is TGTGCCATCAGTATCGACATCTCCTACAATGAGCAGTTCTTC. Amino acids: CAISIDISYNEQFF.

The V gene is TRBV29-1, the J gene TRBJ2-2; D possibly corresponds to TRBD2 (6 bases). This CDR3 is built from 13 residues. Germline CDR1 reads SQVTM; CDR2 reads ANQGSEA. The germline V and J ends were trimmed by 7 bases and 2 bases, with 11 bases remaining between them. This CDR3 is CSAGTYNTGELFF. CDR3 DNA: TGCAGCGCCGGGACTTATAACACCGGGGAGCTGTTTTTT.

The V gene is TRBV20-1, the J gene TRBJ2-5; 9 bases are a match to TRBD2. V was clipped by 5 bases and J by 2 bases; unmatched bases: 3. The CDR3 loop spans 13 amino acids. Germline lookup yields CDR1 DFQATT and CDR2 SNEGSKA (reference sequence). CDR3 loop: CSAGAGGQETQYF. CDR3 sequence (DNA): TGCAGTGCTGGGGCGGGAGGGCAAGAGACCCAGTACTTC.